The clone carrying this TCR beta chain was observed at least ten times. Its target is unknown. The study enrolled patients aged 18 to 65 with newly diagnosed hyperthyroidism of under 2 months' duration. The sample originates from a study of T cells in Graves' hyperthyroidism and ophthalmopathy. Study background: Before any treatment, at initial diagnosis, peripheral blood was collected. Study-wide results and limits: Ophthalmopathy prediction by the model preceded onset by a median about 6.3 months. Appearing also in blood were most of the thyroid clonotypes expanded above 0.001.

Amplified TCR beta CDR3 regions derived from RNA transcripts. A set of HTBI primers served as the primers for a first-round RT-PCR of the TCR CDR3. TCRdb analysed the multiplex PCR reads with MiXCR anew, one entry per CDR3 protein. The data show under 300,000 distinct CDR3 sequences, approximately 12% seen once. From germline, CDR1 is KGHSH and CDR2 LQKENI. The CDR3 sequence is 16 residues long. V lost 4 bases to trimming and J lost 4 bases; unmatched junction nucleotides: 9. The J gene is TRBJ2-7, the V gene TRBV18; 11 bases align to TRBD2. Sequencing was performed on blood. The source of this sequence is a woman aged 25-40 years with Graves' hyperthyroidism that later progressed to Graves' ophthalmopathy. As DNA, the CDR3 is TGTGCCAGCTCACTTACTCCGGGACTAGCGGATTACGAGCAGTACTTC. This gives the protein CASSLTPGLADYEQYF. The complete variable domain, with remaining parts taken from reference TRBV18 and TRBJ2-7, reads NAGVMQNPRHLVRRRGQEARLRCSPMKGHSHVYWYRQLPEEGLKFMVYLQKENIIDESGMPKERFSAEFPKEGPSILRIQQVVRGDSAAYFCASSLTPGLADYEQYFGPGTRLTVT.